The rows below give T cell receptor beta chains drawn from one sample of a study of blood T cell repertoires in COVID-19. Measured with immunoSEQ multiplex PCR; TCRdb has only the in-frame clones, and not every one. Of about 110,000 clones listed, nearly 80% are singletons. Material for sequencing was peripheral blood. These receptors were collected from a woman aged 80 or over with active or convalescent COVID-19. CDR3s include the opening cysteine and the closing phenylalanine or tryptophan. D genes are given only for firm matches. For some rows the clone size is stated as once, few or many, or as a class when expanded; others skip it.

J: TRBJ1-2; size: .; D: .; V: TRBV7-2; DNA: TGTGCCAGCAGCTTAGGGGGACTCAATGGCTACACCTTC; CDR3: CASSLGGLNGYTF
J: TRBJ1-2; size: few; D: TRBD1; V: TRBV5-5; DNA: TGTGCCAGCAGCCTGTTGCCTTCGACAGGGGTCTATGGCTACACCTTC; CDR3: CASSLLPSTGVYGYTF
J: TRBJ2-1; size: .; D: TRBD1; V: TRBV27; DNA: TGTGCCAGCAGCAGTGACAGGGGAGGTCACAATGAGCAGTTCTTC; CDR3: CASSSDRGGHNEQFF
J: TRBJ2-3; size: .; D: TRBD2; V: TRBV19; DNA: TGTGCCAGTAGTATACTGGCTAGCGGGAGTGGAATTGGCACAGATACGCAGTATTTT; CDR3: CASSILASGSGIGTDTQYF
J: TRBJ1-4; size: .; D: TRBD1; V: TRBV2; DNA: TGTGCCAGCAGAGACAGGGGGCCGGATAAACTGTTTTTT; CDR3: CASRDRGPDKLFF
J: TRBJ2-7; size: .; D: .; V: TRBV18; DNA: TGTGCCAGCTCACCCAGGCTGCTATACGAGCAGTACTTC; CDR3: CASSPRLLYEQYF
J: TRBJ1-3; size: .; D: .; V: TRBV28; DNA: TGTGCCAGCACCTTGCTAAGGGGGTGGGCAGACACCATATATTTT; CDR3: CASTLLRGWADTIYF
J: TRBJ2-7; size: few; D: TRBD1; V: TRBV11-2; DNA: TGTGCCAGCAGCTGGGGACAGGGGGTCTACGAGCAGTACTTC; CDR3: CASSWGQGVYEQYF
J: TRBJ1-5; size: .; D: .; V: TRBV28; DNA: TGTGCCAGCAGTTTACCCGCGTTAGAGGGCAATCAGCCCCAGCATTTT; CDR3: CASSLPALEGNQPQHF
J: TRBJ2-3; size: .; D: .; V: TRBV18; DNA: TGTGCCAGCTCACCGTCGACTGTTACAGATACGCAGTATTTT; CDR3: CASSPSTVTDTQYF
J: TRBJ2-7; size: .; D: .; V: TRBV27; DNA: TGTGCCAGCAAAGGGACAATTTCCTACGAGCAGTACTTC; CDR3: CASKGTISYEQYF
J: TRBJ1-2; size: few; D: .; V: TRBV2; DNA: TGTGCCAGCAGTCCCGTCCCCGACAGTTTCTATGGCTACACCTTC; CDR3: CASSPVPDSFYGYTF
J: TRBJ1-4; size: once; D: .; V: TRBV5-8; DNA: TGTGCCAGCAGCCGGGGAAGGGAAAAACTGTTTTTT; CDR3: CASSRGREKLFF
J: TRBJ2-2; size: .; D: TRBD1; V: TRBV30; DNA: TGTGCCTGGAGTAACCCCGGGACAGGGATCACTGGGGAGCTGTTTTTT; CDR3: CAWSNPGTGITGELFF
J: TRBJ2-5; size: .; D: .; V: TRBV7-2; DNA: TGTGCCAGCAGCTTAGTTCGAGGTCAAGAGACCCAGTACTTC; CDR3: CASSLVRGQETQYF
J: TRBJ2-5; size: .; D: .; V: TRBV12-3/TRBV12-4; DNA: TGTGCCAGCAGTTTGATACTTGCAGAGACCCAGTACTTC; CDR3: CASSLILAETQYF
J: TRBJ2-6; size: .; D: .; V: TRBV4-1; DNA: TGCGCCAGCAGCCAATTTTCGGGGGATACTGTTAGCTCTGGGGCCAACGTCCTGACTTTC; CDR3: CASSQFSGDTVSSGANVLTF
J: TRBJ1-6; size: medium-sized; D: .; V: TRBV7-9; DNA: TGTGCCAGCGCCTCAGGTGTTTCACCCCTCCACTTT; CDR3: CASASGVSPLHF
J: TRBJ2-1; size: .; D: TRBD2; V: TRBV4-2; DNA: TGTGCCAGCAGCCAAGACGCGCGAGCGGGAGGGGAATACAATGAGCAGTTCTTC; CDR3: CASSQDARAGGEYNEQFF
J: TRBJ2-7; size: once; D: .; V: TRBV15; DNA: TGTGCCACCAGCATGACAGAGAAGTCCTACGAGCAGTACTTC; CDR3: CATSMTEKSYEQYF
J: TRBJ2-2; size: .; D: .; V: TRBV4-3; DNA: TGCGCCAGCAGCCAAAGGGGGGGGACCTCCCCCGGGGAGCTGTTTTTT; CDR3: CASSQRGGTSPGELFF
J: TRBJ2-1; size: .; D: .; V: TRBV4-3; DNA: TGCGCCAGCAGCCAAGCTTTAGCGGCCCTTCCTTACAATGAGCAGTTCTTC; CDR3: CASSQALAALPYNEQFF
J: TRBJ2-3; size: once; D: .; V: TRBV9; DNA: TGTGCCAGCAGCGTAGCCGGGATTGGAGATACGCAGTATTTT; CDR3: CASSVAGIGDTQYF
J: TRBJ2-1; size: few; D: .; V: TRBV5-1; DNA: TGCGCCAGCAGCTCTTACCCTACAGGGTCGGATTCCAATGAGCAGTTCTTC; CDR3: CASSSYPTGSDSNEQFF
J: TRBJ2-1; size: .; D: TRBD1; V: TRBV28; DNA: TGTGCCAGCAGTTCAGGGGGCTCCGCCTACAATGAGCAGTTCTTC; CDR3: CASSSGGSAYNEQFF
J: TRBJ2-3; size: .; D: .; V: TRBV10-1; DNA: TGCGCCAGCAGCCCCGGGGAGGGGGCAGATACGCAGTATTTT; CDR3: CASSPGEGADTQYF
J: TRBJ2-1; size: .; D: .; V: TRBV7-3; DNA: TGTGCCAGCAGCTTCCGGGGGAACAATGAGCAGTTCTTC; CDR3: CASSFRGNNEQFF
J: TRBJ1-6; size: .; D: .; V: TRBV7-5; DNA: TGTGTCAGAAGCTTCGTGGTTGGTTTGGGGCTGCCCCGTAATTCACCCCTCCACTTT; CDR3: CVRSFVVGLGLPRNSPLHF
J: TRBJ2-7; size: many; D: .; V: TRBV4-1; DNA: TGCGCCAGCAGCCAAGAGTCTATTCCATACGAGCAGTACTTC; CDR3: CASSQESIPYEQYF
J: TRBJ1-2; size: few; D: .; V: TRBV4-1; DNA: TGCGCCAGCACTAAAAGTCCAGGGGCACCTAACTATGGCTACACCTTC; CDR3: CASTKSPGAPNYGYTF
J: TRBJ2-1; size: .; D: TRBD2; V: TRBV3-1/TRBV3-2; DNA: TGTGCCAGCAACCAAGGAACTAGCGAGAGGAATTCCCCAATACGCTGTGAGCAGTTCTTC; CDR3: CASNQGTSERNSPIRCEQFF
J: TRBJ2-7; size: .; D: TRBD2; V: TRBV2; DNA: TGTGCCAGCAGTGTAGCGGGAGCCCACTACGAGCAGTACTTC; CDR3: CASSVAGAHYEQYF
J: TRBJ1-1; size: .; D: .; V: TRBV28; DNA: TGTGCCAGCAGTTTAGGGGGACGGAGGGCCGGGGCTTTCTTT; CDR3: CASSLGGRRAGAFF
J: TRBJ2-2; size: .; D: TRBD2; V: TRBV18; DNA: TGTGCCAGCTCAGCGACTAGCGGGAGTCCCTCGAACACCGGGGAGCTGTTTTTT; CDR3: CASSATSGSPSNTGELFF
J: TRBJ1-2; size: few; D: TRBD1; V: TRBV10-3; DNA: TGTGCCATCAGTGAATCGGGACAGCTCTATGGCTACACCTTC; CDR3: CAISESGQLYGYTF
J: TRBJ2-7; size: .; D: TRBD2; V: TRBV15; DNA: TGTGCCACCAGGCGGACCGGGACTAGCGGGAGGTACAGCTCCTACGAGCAGTACTTC; CDR3: CATRRTGTSGRYSSYEQYF
J: TRBJ2-7; size: .; D: .; V: TRBV4-3; DNA: TGCGCCAGCAGCCAACAGGGTAACGGCGAGCAGTACTTC; CDR3: CASSQQGNGEQYF
J: TRBJ2-5; size: .; D: .; V: TRBV15; DNA: TGTGCCACCAGCAGAGACAGGGAGACCCAGTACTTC; CDR3: CATSRDRETQYF
J: TRBJ2-2; size: .; D: .; V: TRBV7-9; DNA: TGTGCCAGCAGCTACAGGGTTAGGGAGAACACCGGGGAGCTGTTTTTT; CDR3: CASSYRVRENTGELFF
J: TRBJ2-5; size: .; D: TRBD1; V: TRBV29-1; DNA: TGCAGCGTTGAGACAGGGGGCGCGGGGACCCAGTACTTC; CDR3: CSVETGGAGTQYF
J: TRBJ1-5; size: .; D: .; V: TRBV18; DNA: TGTGCCAGCTCACCAGATCTTCAAACAGGTTATCTGGGGAATCAGCCCCAGCATTTT; CDR3: CASSPDLQTGYLGNQPQHF
J: TRBJ2-7; size: .; D: .; V: TRBV2; DNA: TGTGCCAGCAGTGAAGGCCTCTACTACGAGCAGTACTTC; CDR3: CASSEGLYYEQYF
J: TRBJ2-7; size: .; D: TRBD2; V: TRBV9; DNA: TGTGCCAGCAGCGTAGATAGCGGGCGCTCCTACGAGCAGTACTTC; CDR3: CASSVDSGRSYEQYF
J: TRBJ1-5; size: .; D: TRBD1; V: TRBV3-1/TRBV3-2; DNA: TGTGCCAGCAGCCGGGACAGGTATCAGCCCCAGCATTTT; CDR3: CASSRDRYQPQHF
J: TRBJ2-7; size: .; D: .; V: TRBV4-2; DNA: TGTGCCAGCAGCCAAGTGACGGGAGCGGTTCCCTACGAGCAGTACTTC; CDR3: CASSQVTGAVPYEQYF
J: TRBJ2-3; size: .; D: .; V: TRBV5-8; DNA: TGTGCCAGCAGCTTTAAGGGGTCAGATACGCAGTATTTT; CDR3: CASSFKGSDTQYF